This TCR beta chain was obtained from a study of coeliac disease. V lost 2 bases and J lost 4; bases outside the gene matches: 10. Germline-derived CDR1 and CDR2 are LGHNA and YNFKEQ. The CDR3 is 18 amino acids. Data came from immunoSEQ multiplex PCR; TCRdb stores just in-frame clones and leaves some out. The sample yields about 2,100 clones, around three quarters seen once. As for this clone: Antigen specificity is unknown.

General observations from the study: Cross-contamination between intraepithelial and lamina propria cells was possible.

The material sequenced was lymphocytes from the gut lamina propria. This clonotype originated in a human donor without celiac disease. The V gene is TRBV4-2, the J gene TRBJ2-6; 8 bases are a match to TRBD1. CDR3 protein: CASSQKRQGAQGANVLTF. The CDR3, as DNA: TGTGCCAGCAGCCAAAAGCGTCAGGGGGCGCAAGGGGCCAACGTCCTGACTTTC.